This entry lists 12 T cell receptor beta chains sequenced from one sample in a study of Ad26.COV2.S vaccination and SARS-CoV-2 variants. Noted treatment: around 19 received Ad26.COV2.S at low or high dose, single or two shots; 5 received placebo; per-sample allocation not given. The study sampled participants on day 63 after the first vaccine or placebo injection. TCRdb's table, derived via immunoSEQ multiplex PCR, lists solely in-frame clones and lacks some. The data show under 400,000 clones, roughly 84% seen once. The sequences come from peripheral blood, collected in a trial of Ad26.COV2.S vaccine versus placebo. These receptors all stem from a person aged 18 to 59 who received the Ad26.COV2.S COVID-19 vaccine or a placebo.

The CDR3 region has the DNA TGTGCCAGCAGCTTAAGAGGGGTAAATGAGCAGTTCTTC. As protein: CASSLRGVNEQFF. The rearrangement links TRBV11-3 to TRBJ2-1; D could derive from TRBD1 or TRBD2 (5 bases each). Trimming stripped 2 bases from V and 7 bases from J, with 9 bases between. Germline CDR1 reads SGHNT; CDR2 reads YENEEA. The CDR3 spans 13 residues. Drawing the rest from reference TRBV11-3 and TRBJ2-1, the complete variable domain is EAGVVQSPRYKIIEKKQPVAFWCNPISGHNTLYWYLQNLGQGPELLIRYENEEAVDDSQLPKDRFSAERLKGVDSTLKIQPAELGDSAVYLCASSLRGVNEQFFGPGTRLTVL.

The chain links TRBV4-2 to TRBJ2-7; D might be TRBD1 or TRBD2, each matching 6 bases. This CDR3 region has 13 residues. Germline lookup yields CDR1 LGHNA and CDR2 YNFKEQ. For the CDR3, the DNA is TGTGCTACTGGGACCGGGGGCCTGAGGGAGCAGTACTTC. Translating it yields CATGTGGLREQYF.

This chain links TRBV7-2 with TRBJ1-6; 7 nucleotides match TRBD1. Losses at the gene ends were 2 bases for V and 9 bases for J; bases not matched to a gene: 4. Germline CDR1 reads SGHTA; CDR2 reads FQGNSA. The length of the CDR3 is 14 residues. Here the CDR3 DNA reads TGTGCCAGCAGCTTACGACAGGGAAGTTCACCCCTCCACTTT. Amino acids: CASSLRQGSSPLHF. The full variable domain, with the rest looked up from reference TRBV7-2 and TRBJ1-6, is GAGVSQSPSNKVTEKGKDVELRCDPISGHTALYWYRQSLGQGLEFLIYFQGNSAPDKSGLPSDRFSAERTGGSVSTLTIQRTQQEDSAVYLCASSLRQGSSPLHFGNGTRLTVT.

As concerns this clone: One end of the junction varies from germline; a read error may be responsible. The sample has other DNA sequences that encode this CDR3 too. This sequence joins TRBV7-7 and TRBJ2-5; the D gene is possibly TRBD1 (5 bases). Germline loops: CDR1 SSHAT, CDR2 FNYEAQ (reference sequence). CDR3 length: 13 residues. Here the CDR3 reads CASSPDSQETQYF. The DNA of the CDR3 is TGTGCTAGCAGCCCCGACAGCCAAGAGACCCAGTACTTC.

The chain couples TRBV19 to TRBJ2-7; a possible D gene is TRBD1 (6 bases). Germline CDR1 is LNHDA and CDR2 is SQIVND (reference sequence). The CDR3 runs to 14 residues. V was cut by 3 bases and J by 3 bases, with 12 bases left in between. The CDR3 DNA sequence: TGTGCCAGTAGTATTAAGGAACAGGGCTACGAGCAGTACTTC. This gives the protein CASSIKEQGYEQYF.

In nucleotides, the CDR3 is TGTGCCAGTAGTTCTCATAATGGAGATACGCAGTATTTT. Translation: CASSSHNGDTQYF. This sequence joins TRBV19 and TRBJ2-3; D not resolved. CDR1 is LNHDA and CDR2 is SQIVND in the germline V gene (reference sequence). CDR3 length: 13 amino acids. V was clipped by 5 bases and J by 5 bases, with 11 bases between them.

This rearrangement joins TRBV20-1 to TRBJ1-1; the D is unclear. V lost 3 bases, J lost 6 bases, and 14 bases lay in between. This CDR3 has 13 amino acids. The V gene's germline CDR1 is DFQATT and CDR2 SNEGSKA (reference sequence). The CDR3 protein is CSASYPSLAEAFF. DNA for the CDR3: TGCAGTGCTAGTTATCCCTCGCTGGCTGAAGCTTTCTTT.

The chain recombines TRBV18 with TRBJ1-3; 7 bases agree with TRBD1. The J segment lost 4 bases and the V segment lost 3 bases, leaving 6 bases of the junction unmatched. Germline values: CDR1 KGHSH, CDR2 LQKENI. This CDR3 comprises 15 residues. The CDR3 DNA reads TGTGCCAGCTCACCTCGGACAGGCTCCGGAAACACCATATATTTT. It yields the protein CASSPRTGSGNTIYF. The full variable domain, rest sourced from reference TRBV18 and TRBJ1-3, is NAGVMQNPRHLVRRRGQEARLRCSPMKGHSHVYWYRQLPEEGLKFMVYLQKENIIDESGMPKERFSAEFPKEGPSILRIQQVVRGDSAAYFCASSPRTGSGNTIYFGEGSWLTVV.

The chain has TRBV5-5 and TRBJ2-7; D tentatively fits TRBD1 or TRBD2 (5 bases each). The CDR3 has 16 amino acids. V lost 0 bases to trimming and J lost 1 base, with 14 bases between them. Per the germline V gene, CDR1 is SGHKS and CDR2 is YYEKEE (reference sequence). CDR3 in DNA: TGTGCCAGCAGCTTGGTTGAGGGGTTCAATTCCTACGAGCAGTACTTC. Its protein product is CASSLVEGFNSYEQYF.

The rearrangement uses TRBV6-5 and TRBJ2-2, with 11 bases identical to TRBD1. The CDR3 extends over 15 amino acids. Looked up from germline, CDR1 is MNHEY and CDR2 is SVGAGI. Trimming took 7 bases from V and 6 from J; bases not matched to a gene: 7. The CDR3 region is CASMGPGQGAGELFF. The DNA of the CDR3 is TGTGCCAGCATGGGACCGGGACAGGGGGCCGGGGAGCTGTTTTTT.

The chain is built from TRBV4-3 and TRBJ2-1; 8 positions match TRBD2. V shed 1 base and J 5 bases; nucleotides not matched to a gene: 1. Germline CDR1 and CDR2: LGHNA and YSLEER. CDR3 length equals 14 residues. CDR3 sequence: CASSQGTSHNEQFF. Written as DNA, the CDR3 is TGCGCCAGCAGCCAAGGGACTAGCCACAATGAGCAGTTCTTC.

This chain connects TRBV7-2 to TRBJ1-2; D may be TRBD1 (5 bases). Germline CDR1 SGHTA, CDR2 FQGNSA. The CDR3 runs to 15 residues. With 1 base removed from V and 6 bases from J, the gap between germline ends came to 15 bases. The CDR3 spells CASSLDSAQGNGYTF. Written as DNA, the CDR3 is TGTGCCAGCAGCTTAGACAGCGCGCAGGGTAATGGCTACACCTTC.